The rows below give T cell receptor beta chains drawn from one sample of a study of T cells in Graves' hyperthyroidism and ophthalmopathy. TCRdb passed the multiplex PCR reads through MiXCR, listing each CDR3 protein once. The sample lists around 300,000 distinct CDR3 sequences; around 13% were seen once. Sequencing input: blood. These receptors all stem from a woman in her forties with Graves' hyperthyroidism. Each CDR3 is given with its conserved first and last residue. The order of the fields is V gene, CDR3 length, clone size, D gene, J gene, CDR3 protein, CDR3 DNA. D genes are given only for firm matches. Rows give clone size only sometimes, using once, few, many, or a class for an expanded clone.

TRBV7-9	14	many	-	TRBJ1-1	CASSLGRGNTEAFF	TGTGCCAGCAGCTTAGGTCGTGGGAACACTGAAGCTTTCTTT
TRBV12-3/TRBV12-4	16	few	-	TRBJ1-4	CASSLGRTGANEKLFF	TGTGCCAGCAGTTTAGGGCGGACCGGGGCTAATGAAAAACTGTTTTTT
TRBV28	12	many	TRBD1	TRBJ1-1	CASRGQGASAFF	TGTGCCAGCAGAGGACAGGGGGCCTCAGCTTTCTTT
TRBV20-1	15	many	-	TRBJ1-5	CSAQEPGYSNQPQHF	TGCAGTGCTCAGGAGCCGGGATATAGCAATCAGCCCCAGCATTTT
TRBV20-1	15	many	TRBD2	TRBJ2-5	CSARSGREYQETQYF	TGCAGTGCTAGATCAGGGCGGGAGTACCAAGAGACCCAGTACTTC
TRBV6-4	14	many	TRBD1	TRBJ2-3	CASSEQGGIDTQYF	TGTGCCAGCAGTGAACAGGGGGGCATCGATACGCAGTATTTT
TRBV19	16	many	-	TRBJ1-2	CASSSPGWLDDYGYTF	TGTGCCAGTAGTAGCCCAGGCTGGTTGGATGACTATGGCTACACCTTC
TRBV12-3/TRBV12-4	18	many	TRBD1	TRBJ1-5	CASIPPGQGTLSNQPQHF	TGTGCCAGCATTCCCCCGGGACAGGGAACCCTTAGCAATCAGCCCCAGCATTTT
TRBV5-1	15	few	-	TRBJ1-2	CASSLERGGNYGYTF	TGCGCCAGCAGCTTGGAGAGAGGGGGGAACTATGGCTACACCTTC
TRBV10-3	12	many	-	TRBJ1-1	CAISEPDTEAFF	TGTGCCATCAGTGAGCCCGACACTGAAGCTTTCTTT
TRBV2	17	many	-	TRBJ1-5	CASSFVKGYNSNQPQHF	TGTGCCAGCAGTTTCGTCAAAGGTTACAATAGCAATCAGCCCCAGCATTTT
TRBV29-1	14	many	-	TRBJ1-1	CSATKMTGYTEAFF	TGCAGCGCTACAAAGATGACAGGTTACACTGAAGCTTTCTTT
TRBV12-3/TRBV12-4	14	medium-sized	TRBD1	TRBJ2-7	CASRPGTGGHEQYF	TGTGCCAGCCGGCCCGGGACAGGTGGCCACGAGCAGTACTTC
TRBV2	11	many	-	TRBJ2-1	CASSPGLWGFF	TGTGCCAGCAGTCCGGGCCTCTGGGGGTTCTTC
TRBV28	14	many	-	TRBJ1-2	CASSSPGQAYGYTF	TGTGCCAGCAGCTCCCCGGGGCAGGCCTATGGCTACACCTTC
TRBV3-1	15	few	-	TRBJ2-6	CASSQEESGANVLTF	TGTGCCAGCAGCCAAGAAGAATCTGGGGCCAACGTCCTGACTTTC
TRBV7-2	13	many	-	TRBJ2-7	CANSLVAAVEQYF	TGTGCCAACAGCTTAGTGGCAGCTGTCGAGCAGTACTTC
TRBV20-1	15	many	TRBD1	TRBJ1-1	CSASLPGQLNTEAFF	TGCAGTGCTTCCCTCCCGGGACAGCTGAACACTGAAGCTTTCTTT
TRBV27	14	many	-	TRBJ1-5	CASSVGQSNQPQHF	TGTGCCAGCAGCGTCGGACAGAGCAATCAGCCCCAGCATTTT
TRBV2	17	many	-	TRBJ2-5	CASRRRTMLPGSETQYF	TGTGCCAGCAGGAGGAGGACGATGTTGCCGGGGTCAGAGACCCAGTACTTC
TRBV10-1	12	-	-	TRBJ1-2	CASAPGDYGYTF	TGCGCCAGCGCCCCGGGCGACTATGGCTACACCTTC
TRBV7-2	13	-	-	TRBJ1-3	CASSLAGGNTIYF	TGTGCCAGCAGCTTAGCAGGGGGAAACACCATATATTTT
TRBV7-8	15	many	-	TRBJ2-7	CASSLRRTRGYEQYF	TGTGCCAGCAGCTTGCGCCGGACCCGGGGATACGAGCAGTACTTC
TRBV28	13	many	-	TRBJ1-2	CASSLRGVDGYTF	TGTGCCAGCAGTTTAAGAGGGGTCGACGGCTACACCTTC
TRBV24-1	14	few	-	TRBJ2-3	CATKGGSPPDTQYF	TGTGCCACTAAAGGGGGGAGTCCCCCAGATACGCAGTATTTT
TRBV18	13	-	-	TRBJ2-5	CASSRGASETQYF	TGTGCCAGCTCACGGGGCGCGTCGGAGACCCAGTACTTC
TRBV5-1	17	-	TRBD1	TRBJ2-3	CASSLRVSGQGADTQYF	TGCGCCAGCAGCTTGAGAGTGTCCGGACAGGGGGCAGATACGCAGTATTTT
TRBV2	16	many	TRBD2	TRBJ2-1	CASSASRLAGRNEQFF	TGTGCCAGCAGTGCAAGTAGGCTAGCGGGAAGGAATGAGCAGTTCTTC
TRBV20-1	14	-	TRBD1	TRBJ1-4	CSAMTGSFREKLFF	TGCAGTGCTATGACAGGGTCATTTAGGGAAAAACTGTTTTTT
TRBV6-1	15	many	-	TRBJ1-3	CASSEGGFTGNTIYF	TGTGCCAGCAGTGAAGGGGGATTTACTGGAAACACCATATATTTT
TRBV2	14	many	-	TRBJ1-5	CASSEIVRGSPQHF	TGTGCCAGCAGTGAAATTGTCCGAGGGTCGCCCCAGCATTTT
TRBV20-1	12	many	TRBD1	TRBJ1-1	CSAIWTGLGAFF	TGCAGTGCTATCTGGACAGGACTAGGGGCTTTCTTT
TRBV19	12	-	-	TRBJ2-7	CASSIDQYEQYF	TGTGCCAGTAGTATCGATCAGTACGAGCAGTACTTC
TRBV19	15	many	TRBD1	TRBJ1-1	CASSTHTGANTEAFF	TGTGCCAGTAGTACTCATACAGGGGCGAACACTGAAGCTTTCTTT